Below, 3 T cell receptor beta chains from the same sample are listed, as sequenced in a study of blood T cell repertoires in COVID-19 (dated by TCRdb to the early 2020s). The library was generated by the immunoSEQ multiplex PCR assay. TCRdb obtained this table from immuneACCESS and retained in-frame rearrangements with V and J assigned. These tables miss some clones; where compared with another copy, unresolved V genes account for less than half of the shortfall, and the remainder is unexplained. For this sample the table gives about 7,200 clones, of which 88% were detected only once. 22% of the sample is in the top ten clones. Sequenced material: peripheral blood. The origin of the receptors is a human donor in a cohort sampled during active COVID-19.

The CDR3, as DNA: TGTGCCAGCAGTAGGATCGGGACTAACTATGGCTACACCTTC. This codes for CASSRIGTNYGYTF. V is TRBV3-1 (or the pseudogene TRBV3-2) and J is TRBJ1-2; D ambiguous. Trimming removed 6 bases from V and 0 bases from J, with 11 bases in between. This CDR3 has 14 residues. CDR1 and CDR2 from the germline V gene are LGHDT and YNNKEL (reference sequence).

The rearrangement joins TRBV2 to TRBJ1-1, with D hard to call. CDR3 length equals 13 residues. Trimming pared 4 bases from V and 0 bases from J, leaving 6 bases between. CDR1 is SNHLY, CDR2 FYNNEI, per germline. Written as DNA, the CDR3 is TGTGCCAGCAGTGGGACTATGAACACTGAAGCTTTCTTT. This gives the protein CASSGTMNTEAFF.

The rearrangement joins TRBV7-6 to TRBJ2-1, with 10 bases fitting TRBD2. Germline V gives CDR1 SGHVS, CDR2 FNYEAQ. The V gene end was trimmed by 1 base and the J gene end by 5 bases; junction bases not matched to a gene: 5. This CDR3 spans 16 amino acids. The CDR3 DNA is TGTGCCAGCAGCTTAGTAAGAGCGGGGGGGAACAATGAGCAGTTCTTC. Translation gives CASSLVRAGGNNEQFF.